This T cell receptor beta chain derives from a study of beta chain features in type 1 diabetes. Trimming took 2 bases from V and 2 from J, leaving 6 bases between them. The V gene's germline CDR1 is KGHSH and CDR2 LQKENI. The CDR3 has 13 residues. This clone has a handful of counts. The antigen is not known. This sample also contains other DNA sequences that code for the same CDR3. Broader study findings: When VDJ junctions were examined, type 1 diabetes patients showed fewer insertions and more deletions. Across all four CD4+ subsets, people with type 1 diabetes showed modestly shorter TCRB CDR3s. In comparison with healthy donors, patients had naive, central memory and Treg TCRB repertoires that appeared more similar.

All of the isolated RNA was reverse transcribed, so expressed TCRB transcripts were sequenced. The data were produced by immunoSEQ multiplex PCR, yet TCRdb's version contains in-frame clones alone and is incomplete. The sample yields fewer than 400,000 clones, around 8.5% seen once. Blood was collected once per donor into heparin, averaging about 100 mL. CD4+ naive, central memory, regulatory and stem cell-like memory subsets were isolated by sorting on CD45RO/CCR7/CD25/CD127/CD95/CD27. The TCR comes from a man younger than 45 with type 1 diabetes. Sequencing was carried out using central memory CD4+ T cells from blood. The gene calls are TRBV18 and TRBJ1-2; the D gene is possibly TRBD1 (6 bases). CDR3 DNA: TGTGCCAGCTCACCAGACAGGAACTATGGCTACACCTTC. Translating it yields CASSPDRNYGYTF.